The T cell receptor (beta chain) described here comes from a study of radiation and T cells in renal cell carcinoma. General observations from the study: Top tumor clonotypes rose in blood 2 weeks post-radiation, then contracted. In nephrectomy-only tumors, top 100 clonotypes averaged roughly 43%, versus 54% irradiated.

The germline V gene has CDR1 MNHNS and CDR2 SASEGT. The CDR3 is made up of 16 amino acids. The protocol was immunoSEQ multiplex PCR, while the TCRdb copy is restricted to in-frame clones and leaves out a portion. The sample has several thousand clones; less than 75% are singletons. This clone ranks as medium-sized. The target antigen is unknown. One end of the junction fails to match germline, which may point to a read error. The treatment: 15 Gy SBRT to primary tumor, nephrectomy 4 weeks later. Nephrectomy followed 15 Gy stereotactic body radiation by 4 weeks. The patient's renal cell carcinoma had clear cell pathology.

The source of this sequence is a woman aged 60 to 75 with renal cell carcinoma. Sample: tumor tissue, taken from a patient whose treatment included radiotherapy and nephrectomy. V gene TRBV6-1 combines with J gene TRBJ2-3; 7 nucleotides match TRBD1. CDR3 sequence (DNA): TGTGCCATCAGTGAAGGGAAGACAGGGACCACAGATACGCAGTATTTT. Translating gives CAISEGKTGTTDTQYF.